This T cell receptor (beta chain) was found in a study of T cells in Graves' hyperthyroidism and ophthalmopathy. The study's findings and limits: Most expanded thyroid clonotypes above 0.001 also appeared in blood. Separation of ophthalmopathy from stable hyperthyroidism was achieved by a 13 V-J model.

Of note for this clonotype: Its antigen remains unknown.

For Graves' hyperthyroidism to be stable, ophthalmopathy could not progress within 18 months. Patients were excluded because of uncontrolled infection, other autoimmune disease, pregnancy or lactation. Amplification targeted TCR beta CDR3 regions from RNA transcripts. With the HTBI primer set, the TCR CDR3 went through a first round of RT-PCR. TCRdb reprocessed the multiplex PCR reads via MiXCR and lists one record per CDR3 protein. The data contain around 350,000 distinct CDR3 sequences, under 20% of them singletons. This TCR derives from a woman younger than 35 with Graves' hyperthyroidism. The sample was blood.

The CDR3 is CASSPGLARAYEQYF. CDR3 bases: TGTGCCAGCAGCCCAGGACTAGCGCGTGCCTACGAGCAGTACTTC. The chain couples TRBV7-2 to TRBJ2-7; TRBD2 matches at 9 bases. The J segment lost 2 bases and the V segment lost 5 bases, leaving 7 bases of the junction unmatched. Germline V gene data show CDR1 as SGHTA and CDR2 as FQGNSA. The CDR3 loop spans 15 amino acids.